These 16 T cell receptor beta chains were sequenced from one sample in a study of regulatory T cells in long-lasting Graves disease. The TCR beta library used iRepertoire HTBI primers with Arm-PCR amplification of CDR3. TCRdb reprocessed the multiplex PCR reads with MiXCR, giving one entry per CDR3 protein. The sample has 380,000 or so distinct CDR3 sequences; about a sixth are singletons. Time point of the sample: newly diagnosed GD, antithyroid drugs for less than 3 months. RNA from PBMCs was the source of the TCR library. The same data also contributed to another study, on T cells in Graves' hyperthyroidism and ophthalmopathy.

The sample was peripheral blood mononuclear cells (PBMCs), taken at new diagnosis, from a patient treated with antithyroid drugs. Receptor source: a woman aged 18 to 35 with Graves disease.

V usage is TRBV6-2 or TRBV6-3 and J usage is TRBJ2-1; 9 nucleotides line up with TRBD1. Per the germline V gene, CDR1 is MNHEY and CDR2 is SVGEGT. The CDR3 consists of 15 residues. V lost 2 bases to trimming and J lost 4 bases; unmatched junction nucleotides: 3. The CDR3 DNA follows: TGTGCCAGCAGTTACGCGACAGGGGGTTACAATGAGCAGTTCTTC. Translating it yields CASSYATGGYNEQFF.

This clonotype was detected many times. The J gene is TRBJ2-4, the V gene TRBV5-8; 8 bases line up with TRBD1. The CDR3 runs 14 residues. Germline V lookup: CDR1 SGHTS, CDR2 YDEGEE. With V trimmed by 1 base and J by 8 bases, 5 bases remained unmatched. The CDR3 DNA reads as TGTGCCAGCAGCTTGTACAGGGGGGAAGACATTCAGTACTTC. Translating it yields CASSLYRGEDIQYF.

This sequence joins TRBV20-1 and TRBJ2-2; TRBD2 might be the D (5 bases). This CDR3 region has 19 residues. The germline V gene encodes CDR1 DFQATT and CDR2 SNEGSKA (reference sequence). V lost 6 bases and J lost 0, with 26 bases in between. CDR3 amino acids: CSARTRYRTRTPNTGELFF. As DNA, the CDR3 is TGCAGTGCGAGAACGCGGTACCGAACTAGGACCCCGAACACCGGGGAGCTGTTTTTT.

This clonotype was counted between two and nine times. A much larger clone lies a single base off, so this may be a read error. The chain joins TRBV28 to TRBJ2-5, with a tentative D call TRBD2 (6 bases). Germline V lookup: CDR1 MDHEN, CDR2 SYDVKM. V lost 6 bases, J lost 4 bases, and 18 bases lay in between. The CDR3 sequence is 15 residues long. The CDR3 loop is CASSPLLATRETQYF. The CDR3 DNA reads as TGTGCCAGCAGCCCGCTGCTAGCGACTAGAGAGACCCAGTACTTC.

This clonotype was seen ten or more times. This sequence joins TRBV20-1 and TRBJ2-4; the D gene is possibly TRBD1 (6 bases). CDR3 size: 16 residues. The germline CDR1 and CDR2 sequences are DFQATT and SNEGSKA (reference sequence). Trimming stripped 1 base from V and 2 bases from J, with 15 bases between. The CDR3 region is CSARAPTTGSKNIQYF. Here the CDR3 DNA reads TGCAGTGCTAGAGCCCCGACCACAGGGTCCAAAAACATTCAGTACTTC.

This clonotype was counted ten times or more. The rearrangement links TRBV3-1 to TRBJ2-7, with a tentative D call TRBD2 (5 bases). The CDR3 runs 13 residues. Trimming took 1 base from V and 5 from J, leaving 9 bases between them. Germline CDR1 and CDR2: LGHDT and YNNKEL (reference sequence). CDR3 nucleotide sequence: TGTGCCAGCAGCCAAGGGACTCTCAACGAGCAGTACTTC. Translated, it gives CASSQGTLNEQYF.

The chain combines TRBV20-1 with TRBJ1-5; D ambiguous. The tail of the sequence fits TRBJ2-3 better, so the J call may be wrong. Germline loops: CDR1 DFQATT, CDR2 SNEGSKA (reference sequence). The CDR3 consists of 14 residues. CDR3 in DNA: TGCAGTGCTATTGATATCTATAGCAATCAGCCCCAGTATTTT. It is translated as CSAIDIYSNQPQYF.

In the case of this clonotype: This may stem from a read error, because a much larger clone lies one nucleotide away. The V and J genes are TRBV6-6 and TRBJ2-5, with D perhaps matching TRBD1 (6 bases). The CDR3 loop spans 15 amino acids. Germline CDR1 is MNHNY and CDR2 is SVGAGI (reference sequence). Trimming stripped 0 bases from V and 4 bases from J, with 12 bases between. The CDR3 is CASSYSMWGRETQYF. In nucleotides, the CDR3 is TGTGCCAGCAGTTACTCGATGTGGGGGCGAGAGACCCAGTACTTC.

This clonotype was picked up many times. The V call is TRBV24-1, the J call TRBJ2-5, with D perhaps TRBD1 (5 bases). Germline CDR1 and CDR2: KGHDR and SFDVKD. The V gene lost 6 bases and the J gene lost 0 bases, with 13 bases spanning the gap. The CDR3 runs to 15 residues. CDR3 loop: CATSHPQENQETQYF. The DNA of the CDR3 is TGTGCCACCAGTCACCCACAGGAGAACCAAGAGACCCAGTACTTC.

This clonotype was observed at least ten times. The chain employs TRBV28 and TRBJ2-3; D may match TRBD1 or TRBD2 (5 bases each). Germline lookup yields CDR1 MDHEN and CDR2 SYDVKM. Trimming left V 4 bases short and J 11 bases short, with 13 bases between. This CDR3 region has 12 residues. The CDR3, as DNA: TGTGCCAGCAGTTCGGGGACCCTAAGGCAGTATTTT. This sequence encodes CASSSGTLRQYF.

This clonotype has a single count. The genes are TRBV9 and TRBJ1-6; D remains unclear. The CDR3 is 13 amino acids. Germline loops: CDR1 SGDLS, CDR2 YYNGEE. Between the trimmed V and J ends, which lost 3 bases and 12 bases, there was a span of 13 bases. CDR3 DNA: TGTGCCAGCAGCGCCGCGCCTTCGCAACCCCTCCACTTT. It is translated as CASSAAPSQPLHF.

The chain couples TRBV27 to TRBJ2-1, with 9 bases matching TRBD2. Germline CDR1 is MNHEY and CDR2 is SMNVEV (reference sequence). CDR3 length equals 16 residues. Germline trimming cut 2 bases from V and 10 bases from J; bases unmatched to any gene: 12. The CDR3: CASSLPRLAAGGEQFF. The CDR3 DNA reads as TGTGCCAGCAGTTTACCACGACTAGCGGCGGGGGGGGAGCAGTTCTTC.

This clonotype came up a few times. CDR3 sequence reads: CASINPQGAMANVLTF. As DNA, the CDR3 is TGTGCCAGCATCAATCCCCAGGGGGCAATGGCCAACGTCCTGACTTTC. The chain combines TRBV11-3 with TRBJ2-6; TRBD1 matches 8 bases. Germline values: CDR1 SGHNT, CDR2 YENEEA. The CDR3 is 16 amino acids. V gave up 7 bases and J gave up 6 bases; unmatched junction bases: 11.

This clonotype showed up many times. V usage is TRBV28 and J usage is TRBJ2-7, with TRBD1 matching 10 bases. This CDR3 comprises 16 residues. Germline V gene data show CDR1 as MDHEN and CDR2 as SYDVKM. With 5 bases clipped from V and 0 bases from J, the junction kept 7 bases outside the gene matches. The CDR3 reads CASSGGWDRGSYEQYF. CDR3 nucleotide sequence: TGTGCCAGCAGTGGGGGATGGGACAGGGGCTCCTACGAGCAGTACTTC.

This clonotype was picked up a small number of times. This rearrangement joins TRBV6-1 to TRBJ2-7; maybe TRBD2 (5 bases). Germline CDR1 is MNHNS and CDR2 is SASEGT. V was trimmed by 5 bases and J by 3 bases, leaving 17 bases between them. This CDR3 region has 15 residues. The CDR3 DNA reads TGTGCCAGCAGTCTGGACCGTCCGGGGAGCTACGAGCAGTACTTC. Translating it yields CASSLDRPGSYEQYF.

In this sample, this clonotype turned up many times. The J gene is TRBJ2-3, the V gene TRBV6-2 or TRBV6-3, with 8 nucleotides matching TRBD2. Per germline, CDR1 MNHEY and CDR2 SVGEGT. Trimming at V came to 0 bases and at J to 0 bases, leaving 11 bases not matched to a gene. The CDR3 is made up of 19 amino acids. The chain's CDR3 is CASSYSTGGASSSTDTQYF. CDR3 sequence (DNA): TGTGCCAGCAGTTACTCAACCGGGGGGGCTTCATCAAGCACAGATACGCAGTATTTT.